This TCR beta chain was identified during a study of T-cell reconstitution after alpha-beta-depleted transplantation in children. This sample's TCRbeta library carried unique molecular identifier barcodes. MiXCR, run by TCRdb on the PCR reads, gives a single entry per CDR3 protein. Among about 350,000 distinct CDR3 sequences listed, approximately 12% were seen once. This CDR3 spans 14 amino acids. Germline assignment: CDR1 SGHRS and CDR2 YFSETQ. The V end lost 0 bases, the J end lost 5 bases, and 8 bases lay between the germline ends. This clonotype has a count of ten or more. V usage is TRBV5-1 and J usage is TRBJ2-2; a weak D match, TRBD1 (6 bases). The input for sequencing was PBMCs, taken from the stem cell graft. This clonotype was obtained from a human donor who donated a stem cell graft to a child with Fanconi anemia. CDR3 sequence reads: CASSLVQGTGELFF. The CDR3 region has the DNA TGCGCCAGCAGCTTGGTACAGGGAACCGGGGAGCTGTTTTTT.